The next 14 T cell receptor beta chains were all read from a single sample in a study of blood T cells in healthy people across ages. Alongside a J-beta primer mix, a sample-barcoded 5' primer served in a second PCR lasting 7 to 11 cycles. TCRdb processed the 5' RACE reads anew with MiXCR; each CDR3 protein has one entry. The profile shows 630,000 or so distinct CDR3 sequences, about 30% of them singletons. Sequencing was carried out using blood. These receptors were collected from a woman aged 80 or older in good health.

Of note for this clonotype: An end of the junction does not agree with germline; a read error may underlie this. The V gene is TRBV6-2 or TRBV6-3, the J gene TRBJ2-1; 13 nucleotides match TRBD2. This CDR3 is built from 17 residues. Germline assignment: CDR1 MNHEY and CDR2 SVGEGT. The CDR3 is CVSSYWTSGGKGGEQFF. The DNA for the CDR3 is TGTGTCAGCAGTTACTGGACTAGCGGGGGCAAGGGGGGTGAGCAGTTCTTC.

The rearrangement links TRBV7-2 to TRBJ2-4; 10 bases line up with TRBD2. The end of the DNA is better explained by TRBJ2-7, so the J call may be wrong. CDR3 length: 15 amino acids. Germline loops: CDR1 SGHTA, CDR2 FQGNSA. CDR3 sequence: CASSFLAGAVHEQYF. Written as DNA, the CDR3 is TGTGCCAGCAGCTTTCTAGCGGGAGCTGTCCACGAGCAGTACTTC.

Ten or more counts support this clonotype. The V and J genes are TRBV30 and TRBJ2-4, with 8 bases matching TRBD1. The V gene end was trimmed by 3 bases and the J gene end by 11 bases; junction bases not matched to a gene: 3. CDR1 and CDR2 (germline): GTSNPN, SVGIG (reference sequence). The CDR3 covers 11 residues. CDR3 region: CAWRMDRVQYF. CDR3 in DNA: TGTGCCTGGAGGATGGACAGGGTTCAGTACTTC. Supplemented by reference TRBV30 and TRBJ2-4, the full variable domain reads SQTIHQWPATLVQPVGSPLSLECTVEGTSNPNLYWYRQAAGRGLQLLFYSVGIGQISSEVPQNLSASRPQDRQFILSSKKLLLSDSGFYLCAWRMDRVQYFGAGTRLSVL.

The chain links TRBV7-2 to TRBJ1-2, with TRBD1 matching 9 bases. Looked up from germline, CDR1 is SGHTA and CDR2 is FQGNSA. The CDR3 is 12 residues long. V gave up 7 bases and J gave up 8 bases; unmatched junction bases: 5. The chain's CDR3 is CASTWTGDGYTF. The CDR3 DNA is TGTGCCAGCACGTGGACAGGGGACGGCTACACCTTC.

The rearrangement links TRBV7-2 to TRBJ2-1, with TRBD1 identical over 8 bases. Trimming removed 4 bases from V and 7 bases from J; junction bases left unmatched: 9. The germline V gene has CDR1 SGHTA and CDR2 FQGNSA. The CDR3 is made up of 15 amino acids. The CDR3 sequence is CASSYDRGSLNEQFF. CDR3 bases: TGTGCCAGCAGCTATGACAGGGGTAGTTTGAATGAGCAGTTCTTC.

On this clonotype itself: This clone may be a read error of a much larger clone one base away. This sequence joins TRBV7-3 and TRBJ2-1; D could derive from TRBD1 or TRBD2 (5 bases each). There are 16 residues in the CDR3. Germline CDR1 and CDR2: SGHTA and FQGTGA. CDR3 protein: CASSPGRAASYHEQFF. CDR3 bases: TGTGCCAGCAGCCCAGGGCGGGCAGCCTCCTACCATGAGCAGTTCTTC.

This clonotype turned up a few times. The CDR3 loop reads CASSILRTDVPRGYTF. CDR3 nucleotide sequence: TGTGCCAGTAGTATTCTCCGGACAGACGTCCCCAGGGGCTACACCTTC. The chain combines TRBV19 with TRBJ1-2; possible D gene TRBD1, 6 bases. The CDR3 contains 16 residues. V lost 3 bases and J 8 bases, leaving 22 bases between the germline ends. Germline CDR1 and CDR2: LNHDA and SQIVND (reference sequence). Using reference TRBV19 and TRBJ1-2 for the parts outside the CDR3, the full variable domain is DGGITQSPKYLFRKEGQNVTLSCEQNLNHDAMYWYRQDPGQGLRLIYYSQIVNDFQKGDIAEGYSVSREKKESFPLTVTSAQKNPTAFYLCASSILRTDVPRGYTFGSGTRLTVV.

There are many counts of this clonotype. The chain uses TRBV4-3 and TRBJ2-3; 10 bases agree with TRBD2. The length of the CDR3 is 19 residues. The ends lost 0 bases at V and 4 bases at J; junction bases unmatched: 13. CDR1 LGHNA and CDR2 YSLEER come from the germline V gene. The CDR3 loop reads CASSQDLGRASGGADTQYF. The CDR3 coding sequence is TGCGCCAGCAGCCAAGATCTAGGGCGGGCTAGCGGGGGCGCAGATACGCAGTATTTT.

This clonotype was found many times. The chain uses TRBV5-1 and TRBJ2-1, with 7 positions matching TRBD1. V was pared by 5 bases and J by 6 bases, with 11 bases of the junction left unmatched. Germline CDR1 is SGHRS and CDR2 is YFSETQ. The CDR3 contains 15 residues. CDR3 nucleotides: TGCGCCAGCAGATCCGGACAGGACCCGTTCAATGAGCAGTTCTTC. As protein: CASRSGQDPFNEQFF.

The sample holds many counts of this clonotype. The rearrangement links TRBV29-1 to TRBJ1-5, with D possibly TRBD1 on 6 matching bases. Trimming removed 4 bases at V and 0 bases at J, with 13 bases between. From germline, CDR1 is SQVTM and CDR2 ANQGSEA. The CDR3 contains 15 residues. CDR3 loop: CSVVTGSDSNQPQHF. The DNA of the CDR3 is TGCAGCGTTGTTACAGGGAGCGATAGCAATCAGCCCCAGCATTTT.

On this clonotype itself: One end of the junction fails to match germline, which may point to a read error. CDR3 sequence (DNA): TGCGGTGCTAGCGGGGGGACAGGAATGTCACCCCTCCACTTT. This sequence encodes CGASGGTGMSPLHF. V is TRBV20-1 and J is TRBJ1-6; 8 bases are a match to TRBD1. From germline, CDR1 is DFQATT and CDR2 SNEGSKA (reference sequence). The CDR3 is 14 amino acids.

In regard to this clonotype: A junction end diverges from the germline sequence, so it may reflect a read error. This chain uses TRBV29-1 with TRBJ2-4, with TRBD2 as a possible D gene (5 bases). CDR1 is SQVTM, CDR2 ANQGSEA, per germline. This CDR3 has 13 amino acids. The CDR3: CSVKEWSGNIQYF. The CDR3 region has the DNA TGCAGCGTTAAAGAATGGAGCGGAAACATTCAGTACTTC.

This clonotype has a count of ten or more. The chain uses TRBV2 and TRBJ1-5, with D unresolved. V was pared by 4 bases and J by 4 bases, with 11 bases between. The length of the CDR3 is 14 residues. Germline V gives CDR1 SNHLY, CDR2 FYNNEI. The CDR3 nucleotides are TGTGCCAGCAGTGTTTGGGGAGGGAATCAGCCCCAGCATTTT. Translated: CASSVWGGNQPQHF.

This clonotype was seen more than once but under ten times. One base away lies a much larger clone, so this may be a sequencing read error. The CDR3 here is CASGQGGTFSTDTQYF. Written as DNA, the CDR3 is TGCGCCAGCGGCCAAGGCGGGACATTTAGCACAGATACGCAGTATTTT. The chain couples TRBV4-3 to TRBJ2-3; D might be TRBD1 or TRBD2, each matching 6 bases. Germline lookup yields CDR1 LGHNA and CDR2 YSLEER. The CDR3 runs 16 residues.